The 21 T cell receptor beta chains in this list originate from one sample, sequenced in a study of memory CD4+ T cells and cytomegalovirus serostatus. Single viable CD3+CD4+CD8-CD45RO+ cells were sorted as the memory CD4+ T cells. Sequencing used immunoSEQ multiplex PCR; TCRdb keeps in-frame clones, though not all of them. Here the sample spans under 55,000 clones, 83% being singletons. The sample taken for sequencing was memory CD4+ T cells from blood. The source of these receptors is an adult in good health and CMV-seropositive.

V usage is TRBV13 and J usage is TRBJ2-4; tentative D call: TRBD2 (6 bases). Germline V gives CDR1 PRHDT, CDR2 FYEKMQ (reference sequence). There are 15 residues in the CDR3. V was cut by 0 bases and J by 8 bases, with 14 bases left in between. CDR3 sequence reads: CASSLGRRGADIQYF. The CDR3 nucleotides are TGTGCCAGCAGCTTAGGAAGGCGGGGAGCGGACATTCAGTACTTC.

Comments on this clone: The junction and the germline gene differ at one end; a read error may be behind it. This CDR3 reads CASSSHTGELFF. In nucleotides, the CDR3 is TGTGCTAGCAGCTCTCACACCGGGGAGCTGTTTTTT. The chain joins TRBV7-7 to TRBJ2-2; D gene ambiguous. Germline CDR1 SSHAT, CDR2 FNYEAQ (reference sequence). The CDR3 spans 12 residues.

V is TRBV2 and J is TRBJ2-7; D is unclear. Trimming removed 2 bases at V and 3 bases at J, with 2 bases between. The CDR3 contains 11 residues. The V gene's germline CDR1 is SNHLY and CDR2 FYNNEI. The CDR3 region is CASSENYEQYF. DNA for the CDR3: TGTGCCAGCAGTGAAAACTACGAGCAGTACTTC. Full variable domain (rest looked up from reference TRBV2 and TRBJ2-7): EPEVTQTPSHQVTQMGQEVILRCVPISNHLYFYWYRQILGQKVEFLVSFYNNEISEKSEIFDDQFSVERPDGSNFTLKIRSTKLEDSAMYFCASSENYEQYFGPGTRLTVT.

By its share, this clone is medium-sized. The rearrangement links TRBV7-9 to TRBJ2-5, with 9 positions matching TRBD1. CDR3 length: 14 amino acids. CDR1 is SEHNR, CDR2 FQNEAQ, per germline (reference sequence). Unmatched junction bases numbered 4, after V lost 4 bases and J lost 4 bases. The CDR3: CASSSNRGRETQYF. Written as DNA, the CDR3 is TGTGCCAGCAGCTCGAACAGGGGGCGAGAGACCCAGTACTTC.

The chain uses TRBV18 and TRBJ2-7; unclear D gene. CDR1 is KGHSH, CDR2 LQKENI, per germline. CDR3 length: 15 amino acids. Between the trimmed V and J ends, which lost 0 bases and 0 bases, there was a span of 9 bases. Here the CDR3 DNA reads TGTGCCAGCTCACCACCGTCAGCTAGCTCCTACGAGCAGTACTTC. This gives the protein CASSPPSASSYEQYF.

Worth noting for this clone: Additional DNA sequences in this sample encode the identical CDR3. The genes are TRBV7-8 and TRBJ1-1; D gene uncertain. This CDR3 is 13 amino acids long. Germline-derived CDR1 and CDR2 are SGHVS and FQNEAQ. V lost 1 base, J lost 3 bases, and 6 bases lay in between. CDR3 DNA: TGTGCCAGCAGCTTAGGTTTGGACACTGAAGCTTTCTTT. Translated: CASSLGLDTEAFF.

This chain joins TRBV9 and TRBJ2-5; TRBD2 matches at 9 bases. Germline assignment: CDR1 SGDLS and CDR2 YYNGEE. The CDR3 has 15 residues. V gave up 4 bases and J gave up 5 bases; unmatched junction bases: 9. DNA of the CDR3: TGTGCCAGCAGCCCTGGGACTAGCATCACCGAGACCCAGTACTTC. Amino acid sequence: CASSPGTSITETQYF.

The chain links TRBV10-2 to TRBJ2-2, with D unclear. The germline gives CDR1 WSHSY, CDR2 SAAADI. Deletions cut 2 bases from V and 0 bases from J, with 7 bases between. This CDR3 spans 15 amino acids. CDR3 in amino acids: CASSERYSNTGELFF. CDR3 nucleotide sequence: TGCGCCAGCAGTGAGAGGTATTCGAACACCGGGGAGCTGTTTTTT.

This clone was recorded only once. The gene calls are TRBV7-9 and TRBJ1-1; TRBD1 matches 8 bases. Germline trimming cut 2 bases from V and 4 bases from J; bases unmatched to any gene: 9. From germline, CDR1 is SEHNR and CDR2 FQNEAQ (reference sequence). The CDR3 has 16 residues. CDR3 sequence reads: CASSLRQGRGSTEAFF. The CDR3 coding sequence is TGTGCCAGCAGCTTAAGACAGGGGAGAGGGAGCACTGAAGCTTTCTTT.

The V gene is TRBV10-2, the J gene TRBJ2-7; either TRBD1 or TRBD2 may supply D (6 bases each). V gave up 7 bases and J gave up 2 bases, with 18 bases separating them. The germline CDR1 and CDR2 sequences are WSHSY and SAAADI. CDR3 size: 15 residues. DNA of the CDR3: TGCGCCAGCACCAATGGGGGGACAAATCCCTACGAGCAGTACTTC. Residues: CASTNGGTNPYEQYF.

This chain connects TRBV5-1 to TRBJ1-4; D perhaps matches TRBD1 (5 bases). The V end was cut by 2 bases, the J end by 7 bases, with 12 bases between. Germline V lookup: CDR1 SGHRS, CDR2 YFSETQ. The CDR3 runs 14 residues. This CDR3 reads CASSFGTTPEKLFF. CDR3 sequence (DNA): TGCGCCAGCAGCTTCGGGACGACGCCTGAAAAACTGTTTTTT.

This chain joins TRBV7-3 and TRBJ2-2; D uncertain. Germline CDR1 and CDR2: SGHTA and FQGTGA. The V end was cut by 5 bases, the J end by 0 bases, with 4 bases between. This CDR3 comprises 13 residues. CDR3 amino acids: CASSPSNTGELFF. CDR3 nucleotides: TGTGCCAGCAGCCCCTCGAACACCGGGGAGCTGTTTTTT.

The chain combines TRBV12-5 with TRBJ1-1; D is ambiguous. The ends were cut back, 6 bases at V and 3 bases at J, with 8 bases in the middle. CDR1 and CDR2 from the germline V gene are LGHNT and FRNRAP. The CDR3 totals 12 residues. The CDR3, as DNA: TGTGCTAGTGGCCGAAGGGACACTGAAGCTTTCTTT. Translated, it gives CASGRRDTEAFF.

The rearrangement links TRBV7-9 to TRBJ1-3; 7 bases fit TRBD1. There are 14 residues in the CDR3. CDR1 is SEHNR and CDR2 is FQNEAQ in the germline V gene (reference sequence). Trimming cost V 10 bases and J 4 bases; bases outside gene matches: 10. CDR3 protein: CATRRGLGGNTIYF. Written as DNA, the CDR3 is TGTGCCACTCGAAGGGGGCTAGGAGGAAACACCATATATTTT.

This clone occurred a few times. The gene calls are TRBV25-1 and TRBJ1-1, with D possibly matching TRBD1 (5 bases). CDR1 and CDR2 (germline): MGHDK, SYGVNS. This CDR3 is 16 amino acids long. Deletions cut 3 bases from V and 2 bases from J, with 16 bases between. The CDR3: CASSEGWGTRNTEAFF. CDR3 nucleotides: TGTGCCAGCAGTGAGGGGTGGGGGACTAGAAACACTGAAGCTTTCTTT.

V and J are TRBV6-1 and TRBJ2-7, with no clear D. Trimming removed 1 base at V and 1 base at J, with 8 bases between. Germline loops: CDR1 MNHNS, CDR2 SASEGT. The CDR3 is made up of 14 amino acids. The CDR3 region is CASSEGAGSYEQYF. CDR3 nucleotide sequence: TGTGCCAGCAGTGAAGGTGCTGGGTCCTACGAGCAGTACTTC.

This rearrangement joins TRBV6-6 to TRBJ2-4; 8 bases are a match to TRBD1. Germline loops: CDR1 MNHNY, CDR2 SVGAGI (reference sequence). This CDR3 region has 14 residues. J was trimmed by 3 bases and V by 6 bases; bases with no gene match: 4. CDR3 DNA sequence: TGTGCCAGCAGGGACAGGGAAAACAAAAACATTCAGTACTTC. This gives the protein CASRDRENKNIQYF.

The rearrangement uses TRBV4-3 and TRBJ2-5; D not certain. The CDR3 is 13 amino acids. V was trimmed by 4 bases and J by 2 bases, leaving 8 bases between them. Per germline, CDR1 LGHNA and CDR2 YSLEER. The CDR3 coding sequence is TGCGCCAGCAGCCCTCGGGTACAAGAGACCCAGTACTTC. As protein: CASSPRVQETQYF.

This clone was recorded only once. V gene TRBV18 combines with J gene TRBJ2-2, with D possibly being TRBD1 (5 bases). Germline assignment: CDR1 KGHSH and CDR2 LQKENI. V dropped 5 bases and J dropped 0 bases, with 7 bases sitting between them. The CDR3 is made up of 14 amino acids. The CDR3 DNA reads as TGTGCCAGCTCAGCGACAGCGAACACCGGGGAGCTGTTTTTT. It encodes CASSATANTGELFF.

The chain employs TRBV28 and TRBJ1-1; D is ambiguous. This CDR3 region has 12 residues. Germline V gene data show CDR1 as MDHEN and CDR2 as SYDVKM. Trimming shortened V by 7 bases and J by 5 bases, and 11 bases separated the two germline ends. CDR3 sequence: CASTTGWTEAFF. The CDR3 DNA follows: TGTGCCAGCACTACCGGCTGGACTGAAGCTTTCTTT.

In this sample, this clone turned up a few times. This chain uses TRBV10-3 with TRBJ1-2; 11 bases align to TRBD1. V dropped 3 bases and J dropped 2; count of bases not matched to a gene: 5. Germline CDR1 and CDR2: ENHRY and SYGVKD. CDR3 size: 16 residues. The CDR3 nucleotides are TGTGCCATCAGTGATGCTGGACAGGGGGCGAACTATGGCTACACCTTC. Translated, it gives CAISDAGQGANYGYTF.